The TCR beta chain described here comes from a study of cytomegalovirus exposure and HLA in healthy donors. This clone was detected a few times. The target antigen is unknown. The sample holds other DNA sequences that translate to the same CDR3. These donors counted as nominally healthy when sampled, but unrecorded immune exposures were likely. Study-level findings and limits: Follow-up analysis found HLA locus-dependent TCR association rates, highest for DRB1 and lowest for HLA-C. A prior analysis recorded that most TCR beta V segments were productive about 90% or about 30% of the time. TCR beta sequences reportedly predicted most subjects' HLA-A and HLA-B alleles accurately.

The CDR3 spans 15 residues. Germline CDR1 SGDLS, CDR2 YYNGEE. Trimming at V came to 0 bases and at J to 2 bases, leaving 5 bases not matched to a gene. The study ran its PCR with 60 Vbeta and 13 Jbeta primers. Clones were sequenced by immunoSEQ multiplex PCR, and TCRdb holds only the in-frame ones, with some missing. There are around 170,000 clones in the sample; roughly four fifths occur only once, and 1.5% to 2% lies in the top ten. Material: PBMCs. The chain joins TRBV9 to TRBJ2-7; TRBD1 matches 7 bases. This sequence originates from a man aged 18 to 29 in good health and CMV-seronegative. CDR3 residues: CASSVDAGGTYEQYF. The DNA of the CDR3 is TGTGCCAGCAGCGTAGATGCAGGGGGTACCTACGAGCAGTACTTC. The variable domain in full, completed from reference TRBV9 and TRBJ2-7, reads DSGVTQTPKHLITATGQRVTLRCSPRSGDLSVYWYQQSLDQGLQFLIQYYNGEERAKGNILERFSAQQFPDLHSELNLSSLELGDSALYFCASSVDAGGTYEQYFGPGTRLTVT.